The text below deals with one TCR beta chain. Profiled with immunoSEQ multiplex PCR; TCRdb holds only in-frame clones, not every one. The table includes around 4,000 clones, around 83% detected once. The data derive from a study of immune evolution from preneoplasia to lung adenocarcinoma. The TCR comes from a person between 55 and 69 years old with lung adenocarcinoma. The sequencing input was FFPE minimally invasive lung adenocarcinoma tissue.

The CDR3 sequence: CASSLLFPSNNYGYTF. In DNA form, the CDR3 reads TGTGCCAGCAGCTTACTTTTCCCGAGCAATAACTATGGCTACACCTTC. The V gene is TRBV7-8, the J gene TRBJ1-2; D is unresolved. The ends were cut back, 2 bases at V and 1 base at J, with 14 bases in the middle. Per the germline V gene, CDR1 is SGHVS and CDR2 is FQNEAQ. CDR3 size: 16 residues.